One sample yielded the 19 T cell receptor beta chains listed below, sequenced in a study of T cell changes during pregnancy in multiple sclerosis. Sequenced by immunoSEQ multiplex PCR; TCRdb stores in-frame clones only, minus some. In the table there are tens of thousands of clones, roughly nine tenths of which are singletons. Sequenced material: CD8+ T cells from peripheral blood mononuclear cells, taken in the second trimester of pregnancy. These receptor sequences come from a female donor with multiple sclerosis, enrolled in a pregnancy study.

V gene TRBV27 combines with J gene TRBJ2-7; TRBD2 matches at 10 bases. Germline V lookup: CDR1 MNHEY, CDR2 SMNVEV (reference sequence). The CDR3 is 14 amino acids. V shed 5 bases, J shed 5 bases, and the junction held 6 bases outside the gene matches. In DNA, the CDR3 is TGTGCCAGCAGTGGCAGCGGGAGGGCCGACGAGCAGTACTTC. This translates into CASSGSGRADEQYF.

The V and J genes are TRBV10-3 and TRBJ2-7, with D tentatively TRBD2 (5 bases). Trimming took off 7 bases at V and 3 bases at J, with 13 bases between the two ends. The CDR3 has 13 amino acids. The V gene's germline CDR1 is ENHRY and CDR2 SYGVKD. CDR3 bases: TGTGCCATCAACGAGGGCCCCCTCTACGAGCAGTACTTC. This gives the protein CAINEGPLYEQYF.

This chain joins TRBV30 and TRBJ1-2; D remains unclear. Trimming took 5 bases from V and 2 from J, leaving 9 bases between them. Germline V gene lookup returns CDR1 GTSNPN and CDR2 SVGIG (reference sequence). The CDR3 has 12 amino acids. The CDR3 coding sequence is TGTGCCTGGGAACTTTTAAACTATGGCTACACCTTC. This codes for CAWELLNYGYTF. The full variable domain, its missing parts supplied by reference TRBV30 and TRBJ1-2, is SQTIHQWPATLVQPVGSPLSLECTVEGTSNPNLYWYRQAAGRGLQLLFYSVGIGQISSEVPQNLSASRPQDRQFILSSKKLLLSDSGFYLCAWELLNYGYTFGSGTRLTVV.

The chain joins TRBV25-1 to TRBJ2-3, with a possible D match to TRBD1 (6 bases). Germline assignment: CDR1 MGHDK and CDR2 SYGVNS. The length of the CDR3 is 15 residues. Between the trimmed V and J ends, which lost 2 bases and 3 bases, there was a span of 12 bases. CDR3 nucleotides: TGTGCCAGCAGTGAACGGGACATCTTTACAGATACGCAGTATTTT. Its protein product is CASSERDIFTDTQYF.

The V and J genes are TRBV4-1 and TRBJ2-7; TRBD2 is a possible D gene (6 bases). Trimming stripped 0 bases from V and 5 bases from J, with 17 bases between. CDR3 size: 16 residues. Germline CDR1 is MGHRA and CDR2 is YSYEKL. CDR3 in DNA: TGCGCCAGCAGCCAAGAGTCGCGGGGTGGGGTAGACGAGCAGTACTTC. It encodes CASSQESRGGVDEQYF.

V gene TRBV4-2 combines with J gene TRBJ1-5; 12 positions match TRBD1. Trimming took 2 bases from V and 0 from J; bases not matched to a gene: 8. The germline V gene has CDR1 LGHNA and CDR2 YNFKEQ. The CDR3 spans 19 residues. The CDR3 region has the DNA TGTGCCAGCAGCCAATTACCGGGACAGGGGGCCGATAGCAATCAGCCCCAGCATTTT. This translates into CASSQLPGQGADSNQPQHF.

This clone was picked up one time. This chain uses TRBV29-1 with TRBJ2-1, with 12 bases identical to TRBD2. This CDR3 has 15 residues. CDR1 is SQVTM and CDR2 is ANQGSEA in the germline V gene. J lost 11 bases, V lost 1 base, and 9 bases had no gene match. As DNA, the CDR3 is TGCAGCGTTGAAGGGCCTAGCGGGGGGGCGTTTCAGCAGTTCTTC. Encoded protein: CSVEGPSGGAFQQFF.

The chain carries TRBV4-3 and TRBJ2-4, with TRBD2 matching 9 bases. The CDR3 contains 14 residues. CDR1 is LGHNA and CDR2 is YSLEER in the germline V gene. V lost 4 bases to trimming and J lost 11 bases; unmatched junction nucleotides: 9. CDR3 in amino acids: CASSPSAGGDVQYF. CDR3 DNA sequence: TGCGCCAGCAGCCCGTCAGCGGGGGGTGATGTTCAGTACTTC.

The chain employs TRBV4-1 and TRBJ1-1; the match to TRBD1 covers 9 bases. CDR1 and CDR2 from the germline V gene are MGHRA and YSYEKL. Trimming at V came to 3 bases and at J to 4 bases, leaving 6 bases not matched to a gene. The CDR3 totals 15 residues. The CDR3 loop reads CASSQADRGSTEAFF. CDR3 DNA sequence: TGCGCCAGCAGCCAGGCCGACAGGGGGAGCACTGAAGCTTTCTTT.

As DNA, the CDR3 is TGTGCCAGCAGCCAAACTGGGAGCTCCTACGAGCAGTACTTC. Translated: CASSQTGSSYEQYF. The chain recombines TRBV14 with TRBJ2-7; D perhaps matches TRBD2 (5 bases). Trimming removed 2 bases from V and 0 bases from J, with 8 bases in between. CDR1 and CDR2 from the germline V gene are SGHDN and FVKESK. CDR3 length: 14 residues.

This CDR3 is CASSQSIAGAGYNEQFF. As DNA, the CDR3 is TGTGCCAGCAGCCAGTCCATAGCGGGAGCGGGCTACAATGAGCAGTTCTTC. J is TRBJ2-1 and V is TRBV4-2, with 9 bases lining up with TRBD2. The CDR3 is 17 residues long. V trimming: 3 bases; J trimming: 3 bases; junction bases outside the gene matches: 9. Germline-derived CDR1 and CDR2 are LGHNA and YNFKEQ.

V and J are TRBV9 and TRBJ2-6, with 9 bases matching TRBD1. After removal of 4 bases from V and 0 bases from J, the junction contained 8 bases not matched to a gene. In germline, CDR1 is SGDLS, CDR2 YYNGEE. The length of the CDR3 is 18 residues. The CDR3 region has the DNA TGTGCCAGCAGCCTCGCGGGACAGGGCCTCTCTGGGGCCAACGTCCTGACTTTC. Its translation is CASSLAGQGLSGANVLTF.

A single count supports this clone. The rearrangement joins TRBV16 to TRBJ2-7; D gene ambiguous. Germline-derived CDR1 and CDR2 are KGHSY and FQNENV. The CDR3 contains 13 residues. Deletions cut 1 base from V and 2 bases from J, with 6 bases between. In DNA, the CDR3 is TGTGCCAGCAGCCAATTAGCCACCTACGAGCAGTACTTC. Translated, it gives CASSQLATYEQYF.

This clone was found once. The CDR3 nucleotides are TGCAGCGCGCGGACAGTCTATGGCTACACCTTC. Protein: CSARTVYGYTF. The chain uses TRBV29-1 and TRBJ1-2; perhaps TRBD1 as D (6 bases). The V end was cut by 7 bases, the J end by 4 bases, with 10 bases between. The CDR3 is made up of 11 amino acids. CDR1 is SQVTM and CDR2 is ANQGSEA in the germline V gene.

The chain is built from TRBV9 and TRBJ2-5, with 7 bases that match TRBD2. This CDR3 has 15 residues. The V gene's germline CDR1 is SGDLS and CDR2 YYNGEE. V dropped 0 bases and J dropped 3; count of bases not matched to a gene: 5. This CDR3 reads CASSVGVGGEETQYF. The CDR3 nucleotides read TGTGCCAGCAGCGTAGGAGTTGGGGGGGAAGAGACCCAGTACTTC.

This clone was counted once. This chain connects TRBV19 to TRBJ2-1, with D possibly matching TRBD1 (5 bases). Per the germline V gene, CDR1 is LNHDA and CDR2 is SQIVND (reference sequence). V lost 5 bases, J lost 0 bases, and 14 bases lay in between. The CDR3 length is 16 residues. The DNA of the CDR3 is TGTGCCAGTAGTCCCTCAGGGATGAGCTCCTACAATGAGCAGTTCTTC. Its translation: CASSPSGMSSYNEQFF.

V and J are TRBV5-1 and TRBJ2-3; a weak D match, TRBD2 (6 bases). V was cut by 9 bases and J by 0 bases, with 11 bases left in between. Germline V gene lookup returns CDR1 SGHRS and CDR2 YFSETQ. This CDR3 has 13 amino acids. In DNA form, the CDR3 reads TGCGCCACCCGAAGCGGGAGCACAGATACGCAGTATTTT. This codes for CATRSGSTDTQYF.

The rearrangement uses TRBV5-6 and TRBJ1-5, with a tentative D call TRBD1 (6 bases). Germline V lookup: CDR1 SGHDT, CDR2 YYEEEE. The CDR3 has 14 residues. V gave up 0 bases and J gave up 5 bases, with 9 bases separating them. The CDR3 region has the DNA TGTGCCAGCAGCTTGGCCAGGGGCCATCAGCCCCAGCATTTT. Its translation is CASSLARGHQPQHF.

This sequence joins TRBV6-5 and TRBJ1-4; D remains unclear. The CDR3 loop spans 15 amino acids. Germline-derived CDR1 and CDR2 are MNHEY and SVGAGI. V dropped 0 bases and J dropped 4 bases, with 9 bases sitting between them. CDR3 DNA: TGTGCCAGCAGTTACTCGGCCGGAGATAATGAAAAACTGTTTTTT. It specifies CASSYSAGDNEKLFF.